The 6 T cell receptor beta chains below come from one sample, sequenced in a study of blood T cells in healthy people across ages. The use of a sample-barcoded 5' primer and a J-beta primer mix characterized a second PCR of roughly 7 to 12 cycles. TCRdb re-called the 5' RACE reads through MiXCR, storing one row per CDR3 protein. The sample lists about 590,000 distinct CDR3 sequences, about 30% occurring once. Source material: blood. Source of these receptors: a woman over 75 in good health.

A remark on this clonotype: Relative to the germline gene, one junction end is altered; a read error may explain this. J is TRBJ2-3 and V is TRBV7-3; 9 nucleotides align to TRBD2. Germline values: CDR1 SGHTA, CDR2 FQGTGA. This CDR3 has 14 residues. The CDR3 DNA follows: TGTACCAGCAGCTTAAGCGGGGGGTCAGATACGCAGTATTTT. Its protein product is CTSSLSGGSDTQYF.

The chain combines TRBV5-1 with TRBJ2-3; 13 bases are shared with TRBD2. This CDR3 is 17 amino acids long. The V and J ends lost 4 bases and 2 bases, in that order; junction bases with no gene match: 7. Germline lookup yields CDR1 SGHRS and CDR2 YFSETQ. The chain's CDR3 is CASSPGLAGVPTDTQYF. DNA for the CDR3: TGCGCCAGCAGCCCCGGACTAGCGGGGGTACCCACAGATACGCAGTATTTT.

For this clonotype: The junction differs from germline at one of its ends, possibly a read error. CDR3 protein: CSARDPGANTGTQYF. The CDR3 DNA is TGCAGTGCTAGAGATCCGGGAGCTAACACAGGTACGCAGTATTTT. The genes are TRBV20-1 and TRBJ2-3, with a weak D call TRBD2 (6 bases). This CDR3 contains 15 residues. Germline values: CDR1 DFQATT, CDR2 SNEGSKA (reference sequence).

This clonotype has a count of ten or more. CDR3 in DNA: TGCAGTGCTACACAGGGGGCAGATACGCAGTATTTT. Translation gives CSATQGADTQYF. The V gene is TRBV20-1, the J gene TRBJ2-3, with 8 positions matching TRBD1. Losses at the gene ends were 4 bases for V and 4 bases for J; bases not matched to a gene: 1. From germline, CDR1 is DFQATT and CDR2 SNEGSKA (reference sequence). The CDR3 is made up of 12 amino acids.

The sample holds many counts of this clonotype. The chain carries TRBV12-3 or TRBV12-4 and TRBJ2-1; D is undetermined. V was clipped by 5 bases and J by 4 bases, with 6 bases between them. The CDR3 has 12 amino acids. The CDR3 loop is CASSPLYNEQFF. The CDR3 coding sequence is TGTGCCAGCAGTCCATTATACAATGAGCAGTTCTTC.

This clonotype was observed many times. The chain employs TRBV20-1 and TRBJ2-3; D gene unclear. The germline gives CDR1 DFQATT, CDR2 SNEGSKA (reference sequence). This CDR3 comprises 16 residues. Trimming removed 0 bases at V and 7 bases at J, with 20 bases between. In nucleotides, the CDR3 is TGCAGTGCTAGAGAAATTGGTCGGGTCAGGAGCTATACGCAGTATTTT. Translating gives CSAREIGRVRSYTQYF.